Listed here are 21 T cell receptor beta chains from one sample, sequenced in a study of cytomegalovirus exposure and HLA in healthy donors. Vbeta (60) and Jbeta (13) primers were used in the PCR. Sequencing was performed with immunoSEQ multiplex PCR; in TCRdb, only in-frame clones are kept and a portion is missing. Among 220,000 or so clones listed, around 73% were seen once. Material for sequencing was PBMCs. These receptors came from a male donor in good health and CMV-seronegative.

This chain links TRBV11-3 with TRBJ2-1; TRBD2 agrees at 7 bases. The CDR3 is made up of 15 amino acids. The ends lost 3 bases at V and 2 bases at J; junction bases unmatched: 4. Looked up from germline, CDR1 is SGHNT and CDR2 is YENEEA. The CDR3 DNA follows: TGTGCCAGCAGCTTTTCCGGGACTACCTACAATGAGCAGTTCTTC. This translates into CASSFSGTTYNEQFF.

The chain uses TRBV27 and TRBJ2-3, with 11 bases fitting TRBD2. The CDR3 totals 16 residues. The germline gives CDR1 MNHEY, CDR2 SMNVEV (reference sequence). V shed 5 bases and J 4 bases; nucleotides not matched to a gene: 8. The CDR3 here is CASSIIAGGPSDTQYF. CDR3 bases: TGTGCCAGCAGTATTATAGCGGGAGGGCCGTCAGATACGCAGTATTTT.

The J gene is TRBJ2-2, the V gene TRBV29-1; TRBD1 might be the D (5 bases). The CDR3 is made up of 14 amino acids. Germline-derived CDR1 and CDR2 are SQVTM and ANQGSEA. V lost 4 bases, J lost 4 bases, and 13 bases lay in between. The CDR3 coding sequence is TGCAGCGTTGTAAAAGGGGCGACCACCGGGGAGCTGTTTTTT. It codes for CSVVKGATTGELFF.

The gene calls are TRBV19 and TRBJ1-1; perhaps TRBD1 as D (6 bases). This CDR3 contains 15 residues. V was cut by 1 base and J by 2 bases, with 11 bases left in between. Germline V gives CDR1 LNHDA, CDR2 SQIVND (reference sequence). The CDR3 coding sequence is TGTGCCAGTAGTATAGGAGGGGGGGGTAACACTGAAGCTTTCTTT. It encodes CASSIGGGGNTEAFF.

This chain uses TRBV6-5 with TRBJ1-5; TRBD1 might be the D (6 bases). The germline V and J ends were trimmed by 8 bases and 0 bases, with 8 bases remaining between them. CDR1 is MNHEY and CDR2 is SVGAGI in the germline V gene. CDR3 length: 13 residues. This chain's CDR3 is CASGGRSNQPQHF. CDR3 coding DNA: TGTGCCAGCGGGGGCCGTAGCAATCAGCCCCAGCATTTT.

This chain joins TRBV15 and TRBJ2-7, with 12 bases matching TRBD1. CDR1 is LNHNV and CDR2 is YYDKDF in the germline V gene (reference sequence). Trimming took 1 base from V and 7 from J; bases not matched to a gene: 8. The CDR3 covers 16 residues. CDR3 protein: CATSRAAGTGGLEQYF. The CDR3 nucleotides read TGTGCCACCAGCAGAGCAGCCGGGACAGGGGGCTTAGAGCAGTACTTC.

The J gene is TRBJ1-6, the V gene TRBV28, with D possibly TRBD1 on 5 matching bases. Germline V gene data show CDR1 as MDHEN and CDR2 as SYDVKM. V shed 3 bases and J shed 6 bases, with 9 bases lying between them. The CDR3 runs 14 residues. The DNA for the CDR3 is TGTGCCAGCAGTTTGGAGACAGCTAATTCACCCCTCCACTTT. The encoded protein is CASSLETANSPLHF.

This rearrangement joins TRBV27 to TRBJ1-5; D is ambiguous. Looked up from germline, CDR1 is MNHEY and CDR2 is SMNVEV (reference sequence). Trimming pared 3 bases from V and 0 bases from J, leaving 3 bases between. The length of the CDR3 is 13 residues. This chain's CDR3 is CASSLSSNQPQHF. Here the CDR3 DNA reads TGTGCCAGCAGTTTGAGTAGCAATCAGCCCCAGCATTTT.

The V gene is TRBV4-1, the J gene TRBJ2-2, with TRBD2 matching over 11 bases. Trimming cost V 2 bases and J 3 bases; bases outside gene matches: 8. Germline lookup yields CDR1 MGHRA and CDR2 YSYEKL. This CDR3 spans 18 amino acids. CDR3 amino acids: CASSQNQLAGVDTGELFF. CDR3 DNA sequence: TGCGCCAGCAGCCAAAACCAACTAGCGGGAGTTGACACCGGGGAGCTGTTTTTT.

This chain links TRBV7-6 with TRBJ2-5, with TRBD2 identical over 8 bases. The assigned J gene may be wrong: the sequence end matches TRBJ2-7 better. Germline loops: CDR1 SGHVS, CDR2 FNYEAQ. This CDR3 comprises 16 residues. CDR3 coding DNA: TGTGCCAGCAGCATTACAGCGGGAGACAGTTATGGCGAGCAGTACTTC. It yields the protein CASSITAGDSYGEQYF.

V gene TRBV19 combines with J gene TRBJ1-1, with a tentative D call TRBD1 (5 bases). Germline CDR1 is LNHDA and CDR2 is SQIVND (reference sequence). V was pared by 6 bases and J by 7 bases, with 15 bases between. This CDR3 comprises 13 residues. Written as DNA, the CDR3 is TGTGCCAGTAGGACCCAGGGATCGATTGAAGCTTTCTTT. Protein: CASRTQGSIEAFF. The full variable domain, with the rest looked up from reference TRBV19 and TRBJ1-1, is DGGITQSPKYLFRKEGQNVTLSCEQNLNHDAMYWYRQDPGQGLRLIYYSQIVNDFQKGDIAEGYSVSREKKESFPLTVTSAQKNPTAFYLCASRTQGSIEAFFGQGTRLTVV.

The rearrangement joins TRBV28 to TRBJ2-4; 8 nucleotides align to TRBD1. CDR3 length: 18 residues. In germline, CDR1 is MDHEN, CDR2 SYDVKM. With V trimmed by 5 bases and J by 0 bases, 12 bases remained unmatched. CDR3 nucleotide sequence: TGTGCCAGCAGTACAGGACAGGGCGAGTGGCTAGCCAAAAACATTCAGTACTTC. Translated, it gives CASSTGQGEWLAKNIQYF.

The chain recombines TRBV30 with TRBJ1-1; TRBD1 is a possible D gene (6 bases). The CDR3 has 13 residues. Trimming stripped 4 bases from V and 2 bases from J, with 11 bases between. CDR1 and CDR2 from the germline V gene are GTSNPN and SVGIG (reference sequence). In DNA form, the CDR3 reads TGTGCCTGGAACCGACAGGTCAACACTGAAGCTTTCTTT. Translated, it gives CAWNRQVNTEAFF.

This rearrangement joins TRBV7-9 to TRBJ2-5; a weak D match, TRBD2 (5 bases). Per the germline V gene, CDR1 is SEHNR and CDR2 is FQNEAQ (reference sequence). Trimming took 5 bases from V and 0 from J, leaving 13 bases between them. CDR3 length equals 15 residues. The chain's CDR3 is CASSPGPGYQETQYF. The CDR3, as DNA: TGTGCCAGCAGCCCTGGACCGGGATACCAAGAGACCCAGTACTTC.

This chain connects TRBV6-6 to TRBJ2-5, with 8 positions matching TRBD1. The DNA end is a closer match to TRBJ2-7, so the J assignment may be wrong. This CDR3 comprises 13 residues. Looked up from germline, CDR1 is MNHNY and CDR2 is SVGAGI (reference sequence). In DNA form, the CDR3 reads TGTGCCAGCAGTACGGACAGGGTATACGAGCAGTACTTC. It codes for CASSTDRVYEQYF.

The chain couples TRBV10-2 to TRBJ1-5; tentatively, D is TRBD1 (5 bases). The germline V gene encodes CDR1 WSHSY and CDR2 SAAADI. CDR3 length equals 14 residues. V shed 6 bases and J shed 8 bases, with 17 bases lying between them. CDR3: CASRGAGLWEPQHF. The CDR3 coding sequence is TGCGCCAGCAGAGGGGCGGGGTTGTGGGAGCCCCAGCATTTT.

The rearrangement joins TRBV18 to TRBJ2-7; 7 positions agree with TRBD2. The V gene's germline CDR1 is KGHSH and CDR2 LQKENI. Trimming took 0 bases from V and 5 from J; bases not matched to a gene: 10. The CDR3 consists of 16 residues. The CDR3 DNA reads as TGTGCCAGCTCACCACCGGCTGCGGGAGCTCCCCACGAGCAGTACTTC. The encoded protein is CASSPPAAGAPHEQYF. Full variable domain (outside the CDR3, taken from reference TRBV18 and TRBJ2-7): NAGVMQNPRHLVRRRGQEARLRCSPMKGHSHVYWYRQLPEEGLKFMVYLQKENIIDESGMPKERFSAEFPKEGPSILRIQQVVRGDSAAYFCASSPPAAGAPHEQYFGPGTRLTVT.

In this sample, this clone turned up once. This rearrangement joins TRBV19 to TRBJ2-7; perhaps TRBD1 as D (6 bases). V was clipped by 3 bases and J by 5 bases, with 11 bases between them. The CDR3 totals 13 residues. The V gene's germline CDR1 is LNHDA and CDR2 SQIVND (reference sequence). DNA of the CDR3: TGTGCCAGTAGTATTACAGGGCTCGACGAGCAGTACTTC. It specifies CASSITGLDEQYF. Complete variable domain (other parts from reference TRBV19 and TRBJ2-7): DGGITQSPKYLFRKEGQNVTLSCEQNLNHDAMYWYRQDPGQGLRLIYYSQIVNDFQKGDIAEGYSVSREKKESFPLTVTSAQKNPTAFYLCASSITGLDEQYFGPGTRLTVT.

The chain is built from TRBV2 and TRBJ2-7; D possibly corresponds to TRBD1 (5 bases). V was shortened by 8 bases and J by 5 bases, with 13 bases between the two germline ends. From germline, CDR1 is SNHLY and CDR2 FYNNEI. CDR3 length: 12 amino acids. The CDR3 DNA follows: TGTGCCAGCCGGACAAACCAAGACGAGCAGTACTTC. Amino acid sequence: CASRTNQDEQYF.

This rearrangement joins TRBV29-1 to TRBJ1-2; perhaps TRBD1 as D (5 bases). Per the germline V gene, CDR1 is SQVTM and CDR2 is ANQGSEA. This CDR3 comprises 11 residues. The V end lost 0 bases, the J end lost 6 bases, and 5 bases lay between the germline ends. DNA for the CDR3: TGCAGCGTTGAAGAGACAGATGGCTACACCTTC. Amino acid sequence: CSVEETDGYTF.

The chain carries TRBV5-1 and TRBJ2-3, with D hard to call. The germline V and J ends were trimmed by 1 base and 0 bases, with 12 bases remaining between them. The CDR3 consists of 16 residues. In germline, CDR1 is SGHRS, CDR2 YFSETQ. The CDR3 DNA sequence: TGCGCCAGCAGCTTGCACGAGGTCACCAGCACAGATACGCAGTATTTT. Amino acid sequence: CASSLHEVTSTDTQYF.